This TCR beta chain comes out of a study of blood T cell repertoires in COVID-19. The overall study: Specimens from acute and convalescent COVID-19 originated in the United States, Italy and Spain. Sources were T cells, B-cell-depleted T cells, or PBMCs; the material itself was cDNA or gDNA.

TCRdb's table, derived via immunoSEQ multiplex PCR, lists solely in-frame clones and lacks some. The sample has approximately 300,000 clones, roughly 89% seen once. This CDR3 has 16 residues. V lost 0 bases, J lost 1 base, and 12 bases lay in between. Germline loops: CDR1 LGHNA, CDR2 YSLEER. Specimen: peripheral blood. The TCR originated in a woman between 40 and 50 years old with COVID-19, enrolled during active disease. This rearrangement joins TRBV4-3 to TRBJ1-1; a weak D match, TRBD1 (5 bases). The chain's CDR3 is CASSQDPREGNTEAFF. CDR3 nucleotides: TGCGCCAGCAGCCAAGATCCCAGGGAAGGGAACACTGAAGCTTTCTTT.